The entry that follows covers one TCR beta chain sequence. Its antigen is not identified. These data belong to a study of vaccination effects on CD4 cells after COVID-19. Pools of viral peptides were used by the ViraFEST assay to expand antigen-specific CD4+ T cells ahead of sequencing. Cells that had been cultured for 10 days were the source of isolated CD4+ T cells. None of these healthy vaccinees had been infected with SARS-CoV-2 before vaccination. Each well held a few million PBMC cultured with about 10 ug/ml peptides and around 10 IU/ml IL-2. Clones were read by immunoSEQ multiplex PCR, and TCRdb kept only the in-frame ones, dropping some. The table includes tens of thousands of clones, about 65% detected once. V shed 0 bases, J shed 5 bases, and the junction held 6 bases outside the gene matches. Germline CDR1 is ENHRY and CDR2 is SYGVKD. This CDR3 spans 16 amino acids. The study, taken as a whole, reports: From healthy vaccinees, only 1 of 255 vaccine-induced clones also reacted to common cold coronaviruses. Long after vaccination, the clones induced by infection and by vaccine shrank markedly in size.

The chain uses TRBV10-3 and TRBJ2-3, with 9 bases identical to TRBD2. This receptor was taken from a human donor who received a COVID-19 vaccine. Specimen: CD4+ T cells from PBMCs cultured with HCoV-NL63 spike peptides, collected before COVID-19 vaccination. The CDR3, as DNA: TGTGCCATCAGTGAGTCTGCGCGGGGGGGCCGAGATACGCAGTATTTT. This encodes CAISESARGGRDTQYF.